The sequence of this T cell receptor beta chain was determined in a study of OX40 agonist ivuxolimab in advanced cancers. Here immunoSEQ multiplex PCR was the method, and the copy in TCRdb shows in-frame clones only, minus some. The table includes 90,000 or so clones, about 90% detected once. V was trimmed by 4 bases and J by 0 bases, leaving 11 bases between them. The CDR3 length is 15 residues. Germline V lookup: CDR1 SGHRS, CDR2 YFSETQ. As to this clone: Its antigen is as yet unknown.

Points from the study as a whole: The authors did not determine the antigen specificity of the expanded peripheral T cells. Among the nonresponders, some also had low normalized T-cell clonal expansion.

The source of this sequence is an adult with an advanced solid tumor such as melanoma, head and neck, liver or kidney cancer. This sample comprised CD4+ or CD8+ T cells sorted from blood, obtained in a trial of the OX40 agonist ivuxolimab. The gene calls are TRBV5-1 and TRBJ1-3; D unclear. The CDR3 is CASSNTGVSGNTIYF. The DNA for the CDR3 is TGCGCCAGCAGCAATACCGGGGTCTCTGGAAACACCATATATTTT.